The T cell receptor beta chain described here comes from a study of Tregs in tolerant kidney transplant recipients. Germline lookup yields CDR1 MNHNY and CDR2 SVGAGI (reference sequence). The V gene end was trimmed by 0 bases and the J gene end by 3 bases; junction bases not matched to a gene: 8. This CDR3 contains 16 residues. Study observations and caveats: Tregs expanded with activated donor B cells seemed most donor-specific.

The protocol was immunoSEQ multiplex PCR, while the TCRdb copy is restricted to in-frame clones and leaves out a portion. The sample lists roughly 69,000 clones; 70% to 90% were seen once. Points on this clone: Its target is unknown.

The chain has TRBV6-6 and TRBJ2-7; 7 bases line up with TRBD2. This TCR derives from a human donor who received a combined kidney and bone marrow transplant. The input for sequencing was CD4+ T cells from blood, taken before the transplant. The CDR3 loop is CASSYSPDPGGYEQYF. CDR3 bases: TGTGCCAGCAGTTACTCCCCAGACCCGGGGGGCTACGAGCAGTACTTC.